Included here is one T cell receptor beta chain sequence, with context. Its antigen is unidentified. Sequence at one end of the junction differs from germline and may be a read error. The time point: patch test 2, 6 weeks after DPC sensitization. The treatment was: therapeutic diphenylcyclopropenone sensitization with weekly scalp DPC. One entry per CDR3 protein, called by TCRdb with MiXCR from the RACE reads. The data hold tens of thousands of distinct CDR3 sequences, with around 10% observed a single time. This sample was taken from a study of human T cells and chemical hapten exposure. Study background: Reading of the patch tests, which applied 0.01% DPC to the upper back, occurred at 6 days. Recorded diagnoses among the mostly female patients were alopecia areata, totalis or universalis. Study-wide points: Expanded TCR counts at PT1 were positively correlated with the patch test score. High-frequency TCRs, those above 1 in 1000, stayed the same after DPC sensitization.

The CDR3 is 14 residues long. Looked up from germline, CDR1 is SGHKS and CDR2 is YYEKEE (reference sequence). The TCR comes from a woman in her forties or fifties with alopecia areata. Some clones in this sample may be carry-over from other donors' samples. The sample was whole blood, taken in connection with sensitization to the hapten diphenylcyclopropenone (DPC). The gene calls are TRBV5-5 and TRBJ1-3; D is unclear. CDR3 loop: CASSNDISGNTIYF. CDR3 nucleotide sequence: TGTGCCAGCAGCAATGACATCTCTGGAAACACCATATATTTC.